One and the same sample provided the 18 T cell receptor beta chains below, sequenced in a study of blood T cell repertoires in COVID-19 (TCRdb year 2020). The library relied on the immunoSEQ multiplex PCR assay. TCRdb took over this immuneACCESS table, retaining in-frame rearrangements with V and J assigned. Such tables are incomplete; in checked studies, under half of the missing clones stem from an unresolved V gene, and the remainder is unexplained. Present in this sample are fewer than 200,000 clones, about 85% of which were seen just once. The ten largest clonotypes hold 9.8% of the sample. Sequencing was carried out using peripheral blood. These receptors came from an elderly woman with acute or convalescent COVID-19.

The V and J genes are TRBV21-1 and TRBJ2-1; TRBD1, the D gene given by the table, was not confirmed from the DNA. TRBV21-1 is an annotated pseudogene. This CDR3 has 20 amino acids. CDR3 residues: CASSPPVCRGSGSSYNEQFF. DNA for the CDR3: TGTGCCAGCAGCCCCCCGGTATGCAGGGGGTCAGGAAGCTCCTACAATGAGCAGTTCTTC.

This chain links TRBV30 with TRBJ2-7; D possibly corresponds to TRBD2 (5 bases). The length of the CDR3 is 12 residues. V dropped 4 bases and J dropped 2 bases, with 9 bases sitting between them. Germline CDR1 is GTSNPN and CDR2 is SVGIG (reference sequence). The CDR3 loop reads CAWTPGTYEQYF. The CDR3 DNA reads as TGTGCCTGGACCCCGGGGACCTACGAGCAGTACTTC.

The V and J genes are TRBV5-1 and TRBJ1-2, with D tentatively TRBD1 (5 bases). The V end was cut by 0 bases, the J end by 8 bases, with 14 bases between. Germline V gene sequence: CDR1 SGHRS, CDR2 YFSETQ. This CDR3 spans 14 amino acids. CDR3 bases: TGCGCCAGCAGCTTGGAGGGTCAGGGCACCGGCTACACCTTC. It translates to CASSLEGQGTGYTF.

The chain couples TRBV27 to TRBJ1-2; a possible D gene is TRBD1 (5 bases). Germline V CDR1 and CDR2: MNHEY, SMNVEV (reference sequence). The V end was cut by 0 bases, the J end by 8 bases, with 10 bases between. CDR3 length: 13 residues. This chain's CDR3 is CASSLSAGGGYTF. CDR3 DNA: TGTGCCAGCAGTTTATCAGCCGGGGGGGGCTACACCTTC.

This clone has only a few counts. The CDR3 loop is CASSYRTGLSEAFF. The CDR3 coding sequence is TGTGCCAGCAGTTATAGGACAGGGCTTTCTGAAGCTTTCTTT. This rearrangement joins TRBV6-5 to TRBJ1-1, with 8 bases matching TRBD1. This CDR3 spans 14 amino acids. Germline CDR1 MNHEY, CDR2 SVGAGI. V shed 3 bases, J shed 6 bases, and the junction held 6 bases outside the gene matches.

This chain uses TRBV5-1 with TRBJ1-2, with 7 positions matching TRBD1. V trimming: 3 bases; J trimming: 4 bases; junction bases outside the gene matches: 9. Germline V gene lookup returns CDR1 SGHRS and CDR2 YFSETQ. The CDR3 totals 15 residues. The CDR3 loop is CASSSTQGISYGYTF. In DNA form, the CDR3 reads TGCGCCAGCAGCTCGACACAGGGGATCAGCTATGGCTACACCTTC.

A few counts support this clone. The chain uses TRBV5-1 and TRBJ1-1, with 9 positions matching TRBD1. Germline V CDR1 and CDR2: SGHRS, YFSETQ. CDR3 size: 18 residues. Trimming took 0 bases from V and 2 from J; bases not matched to a gene: 11. In DNA, the CDR3 is TGCGCCAGCAGCTTGGAAGGGTGGACAGGGGTTTTCAACACTGAAGCTTTCTTT. Encoded protein: CASSLEGWTGVFNTEAFF. The variable domain in full, completed from reference TRBV5-1 and TRBJ1-1, reads KAGVTQTPRYLIKTRGQQVTLSCSPISGHRSVSWYQQTPGQGLQFLFEYFSETQRNKGNFPGRFSGRQFSNSRSEMNVSTLELGDSALYLCASSLEGWTGVFNTEAFFGQGTRLTVV.

This chain links TRBV9 with TRBJ1-1; D possibly corresponds to TRBD1 (5 bases). Trimming left V 4 bases short and J 6 bases short, with 10 bases between. In germline, CDR1 is SGDLS, CDR2 YYNGEE. The CDR3 extends over 12 amino acids. The CDR3 protein is CASSHGGSEAFF. CDR3 DNA: TGTGCCAGCAGCCACGGGGGATCTGAAGCTTTCTTT.

The chain is built from TRBV3-1 (or the pseudogene TRBV3-2) and TRBJ2-7; maybe TRBD2 (5 bases). V lost 0 bases, J lost 8 bases, and 17 bases lay in between. The CDR3 contains 15 residues. Germline V gene sequence: CDR1 LGHDT, CDR2 YNNKEL (reference sequence). For the CDR3, the DNA is TGTGCCAGCAGCCAAGAAGGTAACTCATGGGAGAAGCAGTACTTC. It encodes CASSQEGNSWEKQYF.

This clone has more than one count but fewer than ten. CDR3 in amino acids: CASSPLPPGQAQATYEQYF. The CDR3 DNA is TGTGCCAGCTCACCGCTCCCCCCGGGACAGGCGCAGGCTACCTACGAGCAGTACTTC. This chain uses TRBV18 with TRBJ2-7; 8 nucleotides line up with TRBD1. V lost 3 bases to trimming and J lost 2 bases; unmatched junction nucleotides: 18. The CDR3 has 19 amino acids. Germline CDR1 and CDR2: KGHSH and LQKENI.

V and J are TRBV5-1 and TRBJ1-2; 7 bases line up with TRBD1. The CDR3 totals 14 residues. With 4 bases clipped from V and 6 bases from J, the junction kept 9 bases outside the gene matches. Germline values: CDR1 SGHRS, CDR2 YFSETQ. The CDR3 sequence: CASSPTGTGNGYTF. For the CDR3, the DNA is TGCGCCAGCAGCCCGACAGGGACCGGTAATGGCTACACCTTC.

The J gene is TRBJ1-2, the V gene TRBV19, with no clear D. The V and J ends lost 2 bases and 4 bases respectively, with 14 bases between them. The germline CDR1 and CDR2 sequences are LNHDA and SQIVND (reference sequence). The CDR3 runs 15 residues. The DNA of the CDR3 is TGTGCCAGTAGTATAACTGCCACGGGAATCTATGGCTACACCTTC. This sequence encodes CASSITATGIYGYTF.

The chain recombines TRBV7-2 with TRBJ1-1, with 7 nucleotides matching TRBD1. The germline V gene has CDR1 SGHTA and CDR2 FQGNSA. The CDR3 is 13 amino acids. With V trimmed by 1 base and J by 11 bases, 7 bases remained unmatched. The CDR3 DNA sequence: TGTGCCAGCAGCTTAGGCTTGAGGGGGCCGGCTTTCTTT. This translates into CASSLGLRGPAFF. Variable domain in full (rest from reference TRBV7-2 and TRBJ1-1): GAGVSQSPSNKVTEKGKDVELRCDPISGHTALYWYRQSLGQGLEFLIYFQGNSAPDKSGLPSDRFSAERTGGSVSTLTIQRTQQEDSAVYLCASSLGLRGPAFFGQGTRLTVV.

This clone has a handful of counts. This chain joins TRBV9 and TRBJ2-2, with a weak D call TRBD1 (5 bases). Germline V gives CDR1 SGDLS, CDR2 YYNGEE. CDR3 length equals 16 residues. The germline V and J ends were trimmed by 0 bases and 3 bases, with 12 bases remaining between them. The CDR3 loop is CASSVGQRTYTGELFF. CDR3 nucleotides: TGTGCCAGCAGCGTAGGACAGAGAACTTACACCGGGGAGCTGTTTTTT.

The rearrangement links TRBV27 to TRBJ2-3; 8 bases map to TRBD2. J was trimmed by 6 bases and V by 6 bases; bases with no gene match: 11. The length of the CDR3 is 15 residues. Germline V gene lookup returns CDR1 MNHEY and CDR2 SMNVEV (reference sequence). The CDR3 loop is CASSPHSGGLDTQYF. CDR3 DNA sequence: TGTGCCAGCAGCCCCCACTCGGGGGGGCTGGATACGCAGTATTTT.

The chain recombines TRBV5-4 with TRBJ1-6, with D unclear. The CDR3 contains 14 residues. V was trimmed by 4 bases and J by 7 bases, leaving 12 bases between them. Germline CDR1 SGHNT, CDR2 YYREEE (reference sequence). The CDR3 region is CASSLERGNSPLHF. In nucleotides, the CDR3 is TGTGCCAGCAGCCTTGAACGAGGGAATTCACCCCTCCACTTT.

CDR3: CATSRDFTGGYEQYF. The CDR3 nucleotides read TGTGCCACCAGCAGAGATTTTACAGGGGGCTACGAGCAGTACTTC. The rearrangement uses TRBV15 and TRBJ2-7; 8 bases are a match to TRBD1. Germline CDR1 reads LNHNV; CDR2 reads YYDKDF (reference sequence). This CDR3 region has 15 residues. Losses at the gene ends were 0 bases for V and 3 bases for J; bases not matched to a gene: 4. Complete variable domain (other parts from reference TRBV15 and TRBJ2-7): DAMVIQNPRYQVTQFGKPVTLSCSQTLNHNVMYWYQQKSSQAPKLLFHYYDKDFNNEADTPDNFQSRRPNTSFCFLDIRSPGLGDTAMYLCATSRDFTGGYEQYFGPGTRLTVT.

The genes are TRBV5-4 and TRBJ1-3, with 7 bases identical to TRBD1. This CDR3 has 15 residues. Trimming took 4 bases from V and 4 from J; bases not matched to a gene: 8. Germline CDR1 is SGHNT and CDR2 is YYREEE (reference sequence). Here the CDR3 DNA reads TGTGCCAGCAGCCCCAGACAGGGCCGGGGAAACACCATATATTTT. Encoded protein: CASSPRQGRGNTIYF.